The 20 T cell receptor beta chains below come from one sample, sequenced in a study of CD8 T cells in Susac syndrome. 0.5 to 1 ug RNA was reverse transcribed with random hexamers. TCRdb recomputed calls from the immunoSEQ multiplex PCR reads with MiXCR, one row per CDR3 protein. Of more than 100,000 distinct CDR3 sequences listed, over 90% are singletons. What was sequenced was CD4+ T cells from PBMCs. These receptor sequences come from a human donor in good health.

The CDR3 here is CASTSGLTQYF. CDR3 DNA sequence: TGTGCCAGCACGAGCGGGTTGACCCAGTACTTC. This chain joins TRBV3-1 and TRBJ2-5, with D perhaps TRBD2 (6 bases). This CDR3 is 11 amino acids long. V was trimmed by 7 bases and J by 7 bases, leaving 10 bases between them. Per germline, CDR1 LGHDT and CDR2 YNNKEL (reference sequence).

The chain joins TRBV18 to TRBJ2-7, with D perhaps being TRBD1 or TRBD2 (5 bases each). Germline V CDR1 and CDR2: KGHSH, LQKENI. There are 13 residues in the CDR3. V dropped 6 bases and J dropped 6 bases, with 15 bases sitting between them. CDR3: CASSPFRESEQYF. CDR3 DNA: TGTGCCAGCTCCCCATTCAGGGAGAGCGAGCAGTACTTC.

The rearrangement uses TRBV12-3 or TRBV12-4 and TRBJ2-1; maybe TRBD2 (5 bases). The CDR3 length is 15 residues. V lost 3 bases to trimming and J lost 7 bases, with 16 bases between them. CDR3 region: CASSFEGETWNEQFF. The CDR3 nucleotides read TGTGCCAGCAGTTTCGAGGGAGAGACGTGGAATGAGCAGTTCTTC.

This rearrangement joins TRBV24-1 to TRBJ2-5; TRBD2 might be the D (6 bases). This CDR3 contains 14 residues. Trimming left V 2 bases short and J 5 bases short, with 11 bases between. CDR1 KGHDR and CDR2 SFDVKD come from the germline V gene. The CDR3 sequence is CATSDSRAGETQYF. The CDR3 DNA reads TGTGCCACCAGTGATTCCAGGGCGGGGGAGACCCAGTACTTC.

The chain recombines TRBV29-1 with TRBJ2-3; the D is unclear. The CDR3 is made up of 11 amino acids. The ends were cut back, 6 bases at V and 4 bases at J, with 8 bases in the middle. The V gene's germline CDR1 is SQVTM and CDR2 ANQGSEA. The CDR3 DNA is TGCAGCGTAGAACCAGCAGATACGCAGTATTTT. Translated: CSVEPADTQYF.

The chain recombines TRBV2 with TRBJ2-5; D gene ambiguous. Trimming cost V 4 bases and J 10 bases, with 16 bases left between them. The CDR3 is made up of 13 amino acids. Germline CDR1 is SNHLY and CDR2 is FYNNEI. CDR3 protein: CASSGVEGKVQYF. CDR3 DNA: TGTGCCAGCAGTGGCGTTGAAGGGAAGGTCCAGTACTTC.

The table lists this clonotype with a count of one. The chain employs TRBV9 and TRBJ1-3; possible D gene TRBD1, 6 bases. Trimming took off 0 bases at V and 2 bases at J, with 9 bases between the two ends. This CDR3 has 15 amino acids. The germline V gene has CDR1 SGDLS and CDR2 YYNGEE. The CDR3: CASSVDRVTGNTIYF. In nucleotides, the CDR3 is TGTGCCAGCAGCGTAGACAGGGTGACTGGAAACACCATATATTTT. Combining the CDR3 with reference TRBV9 and TRBJ1-3 gives the whole variable domain DSGVTQTPKHLITATGQRVTLRCSPRSGDLSVYWYQQSLDQGLQFLIQYYNGEERAKGNILERFSAQQFPDLHSELNLSSLELGDSALYFCASSVDRVTGNTIYFGEGSWLTVV.

This clonotype was recorded a few times. The CDR3 here is CASSQATLGTRAYEQYF. The CDR3 DNA is TGTGCCAGCAGCCAGGCTACCTTGGGGACGAGAGCCTACGAGCAGTACTTC. The chain has TRBV3-1 and TRBJ2-7, with D perhaps given as TRBD1 or TRBD2 (5 bases each). The V end was cut by 3 bases, the J end by 2 bases, with 20 bases between. This CDR3 is 17 amino acids long. Germline V gene sequence: CDR1 LGHDT, CDR2 YNNKEL (reference sequence).

This clonotype was seen just once. This rearrangement joins TRBV27 to TRBJ1-2; no reliable D call. The CDR3 extends over 12 amino acids. Trimming left V 6 bases short and J 3 bases short, with 8 bases between. Germline V gene data show CDR1 as MNHEY and CDR2 as SMNVEV (reference sequence). The CDR3 protein is CASREQHYGYTF. DNA of the CDR3: TGTGCCAGCAGGGAACAGCACTATGGCTACACCTTC.

The J gene is TRBJ2-7, the V gene TRBV6-6; 7 nucleotides line up with TRBD2. Germline CDR1 is MNHNY and CDR2 is SVGAGI (reference sequence). The junction had 5 bases not matched to a gene; V was cut back by 1 base and J by 2 bases. The CDR3 has 15 residues. The CDR3 region is CASSYFAGVAYEQYF. DNA of the CDR3: TGTGCCAGCAGTTACTTTGCGGGAGTCGCCTACGAGCAGTACTTC.

This clonotype was found once. The V call is TRBV28, the J call TRBJ1-5; the D gene is possibly TRBD1 (5 bases). Trimming left V 6 bases short and J 6 bases short, with 18 bases between. The CDR3 is made up of 15 amino acids. CDR1 and CDR2 from the germline V gene are MDHEN and SYDVKM. The DNA of the CDR3 is TGTGCCAGCAGCCCCACCGGGGGAGGTAGTCAGCCCCAGCATTTT. Translating gives CASSPTGGGSQPQHF.

V is TRBV3-1 and J is TRBJ2-4; D remains unclear. Germline values: CDR1 LGHDT, CDR2 YNNKEL (reference sequence). The ends were cut back, 4 bases at V and 9 bases at J, with 10 bases in the middle. This CDR3 is 12 amino acids long. CDR3 in DNA: TGTGCCAGCAGCCCAGACCCGCGCATTCAGTACTTC. This codes for CASSPDPRIQYF. Together with reference TRBV3-1 and TRBJ2-4, the CDR3 gives the full variable domain: DTAVSQTPKYLVTQMGNDKSIKCEQNLGHDTMYWYKQDSKKFLKIMFSYNNKELIINETVPNRFSPKSPDKAHLNLHINSLELGDSAVYFCASSPDPRIQYFGAGTRLSVL.

The V and J genes are TRBV9 and TRBJ2-2, with D possibly matching TRBD1 (6 bases). Germline V gene data show CDR1 as SGDLS and CDR2 as YYNGEE. The CDR3 runs 15 residues. Trimming pared 0 bases from V and 4 bases from J, leaving 10 bases between. CDR3 nucleotide sequence: TGTGCCAGCAGCGTAGGCTCAGGGGTCACCGGGGAGCTGTTTTTT. Translating gives CASSVGSGVTGELFF.

Details on this clonotype: The conserved final phenylalanine or tryptophan is absent from the CDR3, which likely points to a read error. The DNA is left out, because the CDR3 cannot be placed on it with certainty; the CDR3 is given as TCRdb lists it. The chain couples TRBV28 to TRBJ2-3; the table's D call, TRBD1, was not checked against the DNA. The CDR3 numbers 13 amino acids, ends counted. From germline, CDR1 is MDHEN and CDR2 SYDVKM. CDR3 residues: CASRTEVGGPGAI.

The rearrangement uses TRBV30 and TRBJ2-1; no clear D gene. V gave up 0 bases and J gave up 1 base, with 10 bases separating them. CDR3 length equals 15 residues. CDR1 GTSNPN and CDR2 SVGIG come from the germline V gene (reference sequence). DNA of the CDR3: TGTGCCTGGAGTGTAGCTGCCCCTTCCTACAATGAGCAGTTCTTC. Protein product: CAWSVAAPSYNEQFF.

This clonotype was seen a single time. The V call is TRBV3-1, the J call TRBJ1-6, with 10 bases identical to TRBD1. V dropped 2 bases and J dropped 9; count of bases not matched to a gene: 1. CDR1 is LGHDT, CDR2 YNNKEL, per germline (reference sequence). CDR3 size: 14 residues. CDR3 nucleotide sequence: TGTGCCAGCAGCCAACGGGACAGGGGTTCACCCCTCCACTTT. It translates to CASSQRDRGSPLHF.

The DNA of the CDR3 is TGTGCCAGCAGCCAAGGAGCAGGGGGTTACTCCTACGAGCAGTACTTC. As protein: CASSQGAGGYSYEQYF. The V and J genes are TRBV14 and TRBJ2-7; 7 bases line up with TRBD1. The CDR3 is 16 amino acids. V shed 1 base and J 0 bases; nucleotides not matched to a gene: 6. Germline loops: CDR1 SGHDN, CDR2 FVKESK.

V and J are TRBV7-2 and TRBJ1-1, with D possibly matching TRBD1 (6 bases). The germline V and J ends were trimmed by 3 bases and 8 bases, with 16 bases remaining between them. Germline values: CDR1 SGHTA, CDR2 FQGNSA. This CDR3 has 14 amino acids. For the CDR3, the DNA is TGTGCCAGCAGCTTCCGGGACATTCGTCTCGAAGCTTTCTTT. Amino acids: CASSFRDIRLEAFF.

V gene TRBV16 combines with J gene TRBJ1-5; D perhaps matches TRBD1 (5 bases). The CDR3 consists of 13 residues. Between the trimmed V and J ends, which lost 6 bases and 7 bases, there was a span of 13 bases. Germline V CDR1 and CDR2: KGHSY, FQNENV. The CDR3 nucleotides read TGTGCCAGCAGTCTCAGGGAAGGGCAGCCCCAGCATTTT. Its translation is CASSLREGQPQHF.

The chain is built from TRBV6-1 and TRBJ1-1; D is perhaps TRBD1 (5 bases). With 6 bases removed from V and 7 bases from J, the gap between germline ends came to 18 bases. In germline, CDR1 is MNHNS, CDR2 SASEGT. This CDR3 has 14 residues. CDR3 DNA: TGTGCCAGCAGAACAATGAAGGACACTTTTGAAGCTTTCTTT. It specifies CASRTMKDTFEAFF.